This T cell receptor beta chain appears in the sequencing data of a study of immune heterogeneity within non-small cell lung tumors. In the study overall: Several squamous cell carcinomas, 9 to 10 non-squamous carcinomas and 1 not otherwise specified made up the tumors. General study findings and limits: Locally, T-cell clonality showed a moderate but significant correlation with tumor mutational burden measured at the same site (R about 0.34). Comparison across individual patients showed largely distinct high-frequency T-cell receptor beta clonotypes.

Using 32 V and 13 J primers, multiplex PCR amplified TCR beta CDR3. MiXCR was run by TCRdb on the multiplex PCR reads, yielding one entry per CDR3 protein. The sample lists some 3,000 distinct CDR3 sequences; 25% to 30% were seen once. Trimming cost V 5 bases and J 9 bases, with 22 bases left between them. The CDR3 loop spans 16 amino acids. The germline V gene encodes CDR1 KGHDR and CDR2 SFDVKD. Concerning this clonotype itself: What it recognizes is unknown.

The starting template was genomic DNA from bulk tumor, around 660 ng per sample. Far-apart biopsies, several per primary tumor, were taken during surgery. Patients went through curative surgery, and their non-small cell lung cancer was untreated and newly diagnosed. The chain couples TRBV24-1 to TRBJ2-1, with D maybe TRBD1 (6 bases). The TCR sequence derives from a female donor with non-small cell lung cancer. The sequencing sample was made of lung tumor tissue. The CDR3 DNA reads TGTGCCACCAGTGCGCCGGGACATGGCCCCTCCGCTGAGCAGTTCTTC. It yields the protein CATSAPGHGPSAEQFF.